These 5 T cell receptor beta chains originate from one sample sequenced in a study of Graves' ophthalmopathy and Graves' hyperthyroidism. RNA transcripts were the template, and TCR beta CDR3 regions were amplified from them. First-round RT-PCR employed HTBI primers, with a second-round multiplex PCR after it. One entry per CDR3 protein, called by TCRdb with MiXCR from the multiplex PCR reads. The data hold over a million distinct CDR3 sequences, with roughly 35% observed a single time. Material for sequencing was peripheral blood or thyroid tissue (not recorded which). These receptor sequences come from an adult man with Graves' hyperthyroidism.

This chain connects TRBV5-1 to TRBJ2-2; TRBD1 might be the D (6 bases). V shed 7 bases and J shed 1 base, with 11 bases lying between them. The germline gives CDR1 SGHRS, CDR2 YFSETQ. The CDR3 loop spans 14 amino acids. DNA of the CDR3: TGCGCCAGCCTAGAACAGGGGAACACCGGGGAGCTGTTTTTT. Protein product: CASLEQGNTGELFF.

The sample holds many counts of this clonotype. This rearrangement joins TRBV29-1 to TRBJ2-7; 9 bases fit TRBD1. The CDR3 extends over 15 amino acids. Losses at the gene ends were 1 base for V and 4 bases for J; bases not matched to a gene: 8. CDR1 and CDR2 from the germline V gene are SQVTM and ANQGSEA. The CDR3 is CSVEGGTGTGYEQYF. The CDR3 coding sequence is TGCAGCGTTGAAGGCGGGACAGGGACCGGGTACGAGCAGTACTTC.

The V call is TRBV5-6, the J call TRBJ2-5; D possibly matches TRBD1 or TRBD2 (5 bases each). The CDR3 loop spans 12 amino acids. Trimming removed 0 bases at V and 7 bases at J, with 7 bases between. Germline CDR1 SGHDT, CDR2 YYEEEE. The CDR3 loop reads CASSLGDGTQYF. CDR3 nucleotides: TGTGCCAGCAGCTTGGGGGACGGGACCCAGTACTTC.

J is TRBJ1-1 and V is TRBV2; D call uncertain. V lost 8 bases and J lost 4, with 14 bases in between. Germline CDR1 is SNHLY and CDR2 is FYNNEI. The CDR3 covers 13 residues. CDR3 sequence (DNA): TGTGCCAGCCTGAAGGGAAGTCTCACTGAAGCTTTCTTT. This encodes CASLKGSLTEAFF.

This clonotype was seen ten or more times. V usage is TRBV9 and J usage is TRBJ1-5; D might be TRBD1 (5 bases). Germline CDR1 SGDLS, CDR2 YYNGEE. The CDR3 length is 14 residues. The ends were cut back, 3 bases at V and 8 bases at J, with 15 bases in the middle. The CDR3 reads CASSAAWGNEPQHF. In nucleotides, the CDR3 is TGTGCCAGCAGCGCTGCTTGGGGGAACGAGCCCCAGCATTTT.